This T cell receptor (beta chain) stems from a study of beta chain features in type 1 diabetes. All of the sorted populations showed purity greater than 95%. The investigators reverse transcribed all of the isolated RNA, so they sequenced expressed TCRB transcripts. Generated by immunoSEQ multiplex PCR, the TCRdb table keeps only in-frame clones and is missing some. Among 900,000 or so clones listed, roughly a sixth were seen once. As regards this clone: The target antigen is unknown.

Study outcomes and limitations: A greater similarity of naive, central memory and Treg TCRB repertoires was seen among patients than among healthy donors. In these data, an HLA type influence on TCRB rearrangement remained unresolved.

The CDR3 is made up of 16 amino acids. The V and J ends lost 5 bases and 4 bases respectively, with 20 bases between them. Germline lookup yields CDR1 SGHAT and CDR2 FQDESV (reference sequence). The sample was naive CD4+ T cells from blood. The rearrangement uses TRBV11-1 and TRBJ1-1; tentatively, D is TRBD1 (5 bases). This TCR came from a woman aged 18 to 35 in good health. The CDR3 sequence is CASSPTSGGVATEAFF. CDR3 sequence (DNA): TGTGCCAGCAGCCCGACGTCTGGGGGGGTTGCCACTGAAGCTTTCTTT.